The 7 T cell receptor beta chains given below trace back to one sample, sequenced in a study of T cells after posttransplantation cyclophosphamide. This table comes from immunoSEQ multiplex PCR, and its TCRdb copy is limited to in-frame clones, with some not included. The table lists 25,000 to 30,000 clones, 86% of them singletons. Sequenced material: PBMCs. The receptors were sampled from a man aged 50-59 years.

The V and J genes are TRBV15 and TRBJ2-7; 9 nucleotides line up with TRBD1. The V gene's germline CDR1 is LNHNV and CDR2 YYDKDF (reference sequence). The CDR3 runs 15 residues. V lost 1 base to trimming and J lost 3 bases; unmatched junction nucleotides: 4. The CDR3 nucleotides are TGTGCCACCAGCAGAGGGGACAGGGCCTACTACGAGCAGTACTTC. Its translation: CATSRGDRAYYEQYF. Combining the CDR3 with reference TRBV15 and TRBJ2-7 gives the whole variable domain DAMVIQNPRYQVTQFGKPVTLSCSQTLNHNVMYWYQQKSSQAPKLLFHYYDKDFNNEADTPDNFQSRRPNTSFCFLDIRSPGLGDTAMYLCATSRGDRAYYEQYFGPGTRLTVT.

This clone was observed once. This chain joins TRBV19 and TRBJ2-7; D might be TRBD1 (6 bases). This CDR3 has 13 residues. Germline V lookup: CDR1 LNHDA, CDR2 SQIVND (reference sequence). The germline V and J ends were trimmed by 6 bases and 4 bases, with 13 bases remaining between them. In DNA, the CDR3 is TGTGCCAGTAGCCGACAGGCCCAGTACGAGCAGTACTTC. This sequence encodes CASSRQAQYEQYF.

The V gene is TRBV19, the J gene TRBJ1-2, with TRBD1 identical over 7 bases. With V trimmed by 3 bases and J by 0 bases, 7 bases remained unmatched. The CDR3 consists of 16 residues. CDR1 is LNHDA, CDR2 SQIVND, per germline (reference sequence). The CDR3 DNA reads as TGTGCCAGTAGTATGTGGGACAGACGCTCTAACTATGGCTACACCTTC. Translation: CASSMWDRRSNYGYTF. Full variable domain (missing parts from reference TRBV19 and TRBJ1-2): DGGITQSPKYLFRKEGQNVTLSCEQNLNHDAMYWYRQDPGQGLRLIYYSQIVNDFQKGDIAEGYSVSREKKESFPLTVTSAQKNPTAFYLCASSMWDRRSNYGYTFGSGTRLTVV.

The chain employs TRBV27 and TRBJ1-4, with TRBD1 matching over 7 bases. Unmatched junction bases numbered 3, after V lost 3 bases and J lost 5 bases. The CDR3 spans 14 residues. The germline gives CDR1 MNHEY, CDR2 SMNVEV (reference sequence). This chain's CDR3 is CASSLGDSNEKLFF. The CDR3 bases are TGTGCCAGCAGTTTGGGGGACAGCAATGAAAAACTGTTTTTT.

The J gene is TRBJ2-1, the V gene TRBV27, with TRBD1 identical over 9 bases. Germline lookup yields CDR1 MNHEY and CDR2 SMNVEV (reference sequence). Unmatched junction bases numbered 12, after V lost 8 bases and J lost 10 bases. The CDR3 runs 14 residues. This CDR3 reads CASSPGTGFREQFF. CDR3 sequence (DNA): TGTGCCAGCTCCCCAGGGACAGGGTTCAGGGAGCAGTTCTTC.

Worth noting for this clone: Different DNA sequences within this sample yield the same CDR3. The chain employs TRBV27 and TRBJ1-5; D is uncertain. The germline gives CDR1 MNHEY, CDR2 SMNVEV (reference sequence). The CDR3 is 14 amino acids. The V end was cut by 3 bases, the J end by 0 bases, with 6 bases between. CDR3 in DNA: TGTGCCAGCAGTTTCAGATATAGCAATCAGCCCCAGCATTTT. It is translated as CASSFRYSNQPQHF.

The genes are TRBV9 and TRBJ2-7, with 7 bases that match TRBD2. CDR1 is SGDLS and CDR2 is YYNGEE in the germline V gene. Trimming removed 3 bases from V and 0 bases from J; junction bases left unmatched: 6. The CDR3 runs to 15 residues. The CDR3 is CASSEGPSGSYEQYF. CDR3 in DNA: TGTGCCAGCAGCGAGGGGCCTAGCGGCTCCTACGAGCAGTACTTC.